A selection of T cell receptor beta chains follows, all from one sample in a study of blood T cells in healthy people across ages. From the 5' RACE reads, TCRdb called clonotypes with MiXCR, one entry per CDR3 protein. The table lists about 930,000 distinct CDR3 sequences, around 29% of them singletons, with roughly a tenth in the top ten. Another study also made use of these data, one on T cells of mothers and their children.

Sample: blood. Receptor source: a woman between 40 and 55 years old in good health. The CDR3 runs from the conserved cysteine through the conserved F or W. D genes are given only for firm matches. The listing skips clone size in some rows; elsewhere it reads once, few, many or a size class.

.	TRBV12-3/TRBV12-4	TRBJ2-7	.	TGTGCCAGCAGTTTAAGGGGGAGGACAGGCGGCTACGAGCAGTACTTC	CASSLRGRTGGYEQYF
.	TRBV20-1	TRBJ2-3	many	TGCAGTGGGGGGGATCAGACTACCTCCACAGATACGCAGTATTTT	CSGGDQTTSTDTQYF
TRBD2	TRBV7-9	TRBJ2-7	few	TGTGCCAGCAGCTTAGGGGGAGGGCAGGGAACCTACGAGCAGTACTTC	CASSLGGGQGTYEQYF
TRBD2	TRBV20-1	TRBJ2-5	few	TGCAGTGCTAGTAAACCCGGGACTAGCTCGGAGACCCAGTACTTC	CSASKPGTSSETQYF
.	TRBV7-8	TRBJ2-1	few	TGTGCCAGCCGCCCACTAGGGGGGGCCTACAATGAGCAGTTCTTC	CASRPLGGAYNEQFF
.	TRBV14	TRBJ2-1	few	TGTGCCAGCAGCCAGGGGAATACATACCGATACAATGAGCAGTTCTTC	CASSQGNTYRYNEQFF
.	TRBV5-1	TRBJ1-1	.	TGCGCCAGCAGCGATATGACAGGAGAAGCTTTCTTT	CASSDMTGEAFF
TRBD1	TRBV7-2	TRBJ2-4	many	TGTGCCAGCAGCGTACAGGGGAAAGCGGTCAAAAACATTCAGTACTTC	CASSVQGKAVKNIQYF
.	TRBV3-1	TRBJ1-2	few	TGTGCCAGCAGCCAAGGGAACCCAGCTAACTATGGCTACACCTTC	CASSQGNPANYGYTF
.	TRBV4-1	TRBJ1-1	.	TGCGCCAGCAGCCACCGGGACCGAGGGATGAACACTGAAGCTTTCTTT	CASSHRDRGMNTEAFF
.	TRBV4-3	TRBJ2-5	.	TGCGCCAGCAGCCAAAGAGTCGGGAAAGGGGAGACCCAGTACTTC	CASSQRVGKGETQYF
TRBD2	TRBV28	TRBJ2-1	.	TGTGCCAGCAGTCCCTCGACTAGCGGGTCTTACCGGGAGCAGTTCTTC	CASSPSTSGSYREQFF
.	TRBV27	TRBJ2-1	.	TGTGCCAGCAGTTCAGGGGCTAATGAGCAGTTCTTC	CASSSGANEQFF
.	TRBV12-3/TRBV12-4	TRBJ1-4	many	TGTGCCAGCAGTCTCCGGACAGCCCGGAACTTTGAAAAACTGTTTTTT	CASSLRTARNFEKLFF
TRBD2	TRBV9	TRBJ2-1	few	TGTGCCAGCAGCGTAGGTCCCGGCGGGGGGTTGGAACGGAATGAGCAGTTCTTC	CASSVGPGGGLERNEQFF
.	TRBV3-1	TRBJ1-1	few	TGTGCCAGCAGCCCGACTGTTATGGAGTTCTCATCTTTCTTT	CASSPTVMEFSSFF
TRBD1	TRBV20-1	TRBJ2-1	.	TGCAGTGCTAGAGATCCCGCAGGGGGCGGTGAGCAGTTCTTC	CSARDPAGGGEQFF
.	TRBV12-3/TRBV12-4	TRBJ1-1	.	TGTGCCAGCAGCCCCCCCCGGGACCGGGTTGAAGCTTTCTTT	CASSPPRDRVEAFF
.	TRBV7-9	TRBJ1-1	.	TGTGCCAGCAGCTTGGGCGGGGCTCTGAACACTGAAGCTTTCTTT	CASSLGGALNTEAFF
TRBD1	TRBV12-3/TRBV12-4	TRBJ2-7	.	TGTGCTAGCAGTTTTAGGGGACAGGGCAACGAGCGGTACTTC	CASSFRGQGNERYF
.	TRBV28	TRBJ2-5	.	TGTGCCAGCAGAGGGGGAATGGCTCTTGGGTACCAAGAGACCCAGTACTTC	CASRGGMALGYQETQYF
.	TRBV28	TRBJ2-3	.	TGTGCCAGCAGTCGACGGGTCCTGATTCCAGATACGCAGTATTTT	CASSRRVLIPDTQYF
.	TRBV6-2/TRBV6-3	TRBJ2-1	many	TGTGCCAGTCTAAGGAGGGGACAGCCCGGGTACAATGAGCAGTTCTTC	CASLRRGQPGYNEQFF
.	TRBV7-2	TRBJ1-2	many	TGTGCCAGCAGCCCCCCCTTCTATGGCTACACCTTC	CASSPPFYGYTF
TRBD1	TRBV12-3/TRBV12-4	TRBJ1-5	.	TGTGCCAGCAACGGACAGGGAAAACAGCCCCAGCATTTT	CASNGQGKQPQHF
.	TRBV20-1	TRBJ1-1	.	TGCAGTGTCCAGACGGTGTTCGGGAACACTGAAGCTTTCTTT	CSVQTVFGNTEAFF